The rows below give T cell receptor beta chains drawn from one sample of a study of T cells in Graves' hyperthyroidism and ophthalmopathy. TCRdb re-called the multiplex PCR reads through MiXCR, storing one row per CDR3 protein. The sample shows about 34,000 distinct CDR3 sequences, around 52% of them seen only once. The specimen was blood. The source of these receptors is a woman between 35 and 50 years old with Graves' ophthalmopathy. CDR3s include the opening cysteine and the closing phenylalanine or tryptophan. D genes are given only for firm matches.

CDR3aa: CASSPIRGLAGNNEQFF; d_gene: -; v_gene: TRBV7-2
CDR3aa: CASSLPGGSVTEAFF; d_gene: -; v_gene: TRBV3-1
CDR3aa: CASSSGANVLTF; d_gene: -; v_gene: TRBV6-5
CDR3aa: CASSLAPRGGANTGELSW; d_gene: -; v_gene: TRBV13
CDR3aa: CASTTLSGLDNEKLFF; d_gene: -; v_gene: TRBV5-1
CDR3aa: CARPNRDRVPYEQYF; d_gene: TRBD1; v_gene: TRBV19
CDR3aa: CATCRGGTDTQFF; d_gene: -; v_gene: TRBV6-6
CDR3aa: CASSQKDRIWYSEAFF; d_gene: -; v_gene: TRBV9
CDR3aa: CASSLIGQEISEQFF; d_gene: TRBD1; v_gene: TRBV5-1
CDR3aa: CASSRDREETQYF; d_gene: TRBD1; v_gene: TRBV19
CDR3aa: CASSGRTGEIEKLFF; d_gene: TRBD1; v_gene: TRBV28
CDR3aa: CASDRGGGDYNEQFF; d_gene: -; v_gene: TRBV5-1
CDR3aa: CASRGPSGTQYF; d_gene: -; v_gene: TRBV6-2/TRBV6-3
CDR3aa: CASSEWGGVTEKLFF; d_gene: -; v_gene: TRBV25-1
CDR3aa: CASSLNEGGVGTQYF; d_gene: -; v_gene: TRBV11-2
CDR3aa: CASSLARTGGKDTQYF; d_gene: TRBD1; v_gene: TRBV12-3/TRBV12-4
CDR3aa: CASSRRQEVNEPQHF; d_gene: -; v_gene: TRBV19
CDR3aa: CASSGTSGITGELFF; d_gene: TRBD2; v_gene: TRBV5-5
CDR3aa: CSAKAGTGGIYNEQFF; d_gene: TRBD1; v_gene: TRBV29-1
CDR3aa: CASSLSGGSTDTQYF; d_gene: TRBD2; v_gene: TRBV6-4
CDR3aa: CASSLGTGRESPLHF; d_gene: -; v_gene: TRBV11-3
CDR3aa: CASSQLQGNTEAFF; d_gene: -; v_gene: TRBV2
CDR3aa: CASSIPKTGVGNIQYF; d_gene: TRBD1; v_gene: TRBV19
CDR3aa: CASSLARDTTDTQYF; d_gene: -; v_gene: TRBV7-9
CDR3aa: CSAGRYTGGLSNQSQHF; d_gene: TRBD1; v_gene: TRBV20-1
CDR3aa: CASSRTLGVADTQYF; d_gene: -; v_gene: TRBV28
CDR3aa: CASSLGSLNTEAF; d_gene: -; v_gene: TRBV7-2
CDR3aa: CASSLGQGAGIAYEQYF; d_gene: TRBD1; v_gene: TRBV7-3
CDR3aa: CASRAGLATDTQYF; d_gene: TRBD2; v_gene: TRBV6-2/TRBV6-3
CDR3aa: CASGSTGVTEAFF; d_gene: TRBD1; v_gene: TRBV12-5
CDR3aa: CASSYSEGQGNSPLHF; d_gene: TRBD1; v_gene: TRBV6-5
CDR3aa: CASRQGAQYEQYF; d_gene: TRBD1; v_gene: TRBV10-2
CDR3aa: CASSLDQSGSRHF; d_gene: -; v_gene: TRBV11-3
CDR3aa: CASSFLAGAHEQFF; d_gene: -; v_gene: TRBV11-1
CDR3aa: CSARKENSGNTIYF; d_gene: -; v_gene: TRBV20-1
CDR3aa: CASSSRTGALQETQYF; d_gene: TRBD1; v_gene: TRBV7-2
CDR3aa: CASSLMARKGTDTQYF; d_gene: -; v_gene: TRBV5-1
CDR3aa: CASIRTGKFNYGYTF; d_gene: TRBD1; v_gene: TRBV19
CDR3aa: CASSLGAGGYTGELFF; d_gene: TRBD2; v_gene: TRBV13
CDR3aa: CASSLGPGGSGNTIYF; d_gene: TRBD1; v_gene: TRBV5-6
CDR3aa: CASSRGYSNQPQHF; d_gene: TRBD1; v_gene: TRBV19
CDR3aa: CSASGTGGYEQYF; d_gene: TRBD1; v_gene: TRBV20-1
CDR3aa: CASTPGTANYGYTF; d_gene: -; v_gene: TRBV5-4
CDR3aa: CASRTGTSGAELGETQYF; d_gene: TRBD2; v_gene: TRBV6-4
CDR3aa: CSVAGQGGETQYF; d_gene: TRBD1; v_gene: TRBV29-1
CDR3aa: CASSLPGFDKLFF; d_gene: -; v_gene: TRBV7-2
CDR3aa: CASSPRGVAGVYEQYF; d_gene: TRBD2; v_gene: TRBV11-3
CDR3aa: CASASHRGTEAFF; d_gene: TRBD1; v_gene: TRBV12-3/TRBV12-4
CDR3aa: CASSPRLAGVTDTQYF; d_gene: TRBD2; v_gene: TRBV5-1
CDR3aa: CASSERLGSSYNEQYF; d_gene: -; v_gene: TRBV10-1
CDR3aa: CASSFAGLAEIYEQYF; d_gene: TRBD2; v_gene: TRBV7-6
CDR3aa: CAGSEGLVDYTDTQYF; d_gene: TRBD2; v_gene: TRBV9
CDR3aa: CASSVAGWAVPSGANVLTF; d_gene: -; v_gene: TRBV9